A selection of T cell receptor beta chains follows, all from one sample in a study of blood T cell repertoires in COVID-19. Generated by immunoSEQ multiplex PCR, the TCRdb table keeps only in-frame clones and is missing some. The sample records around 300,000 clones, around nine tenths being singletons. The sequencing sample was made of PBMCs or T cells enriched from blood (not recorded which). These receptors came from a man aged 30 to 39 who had recovered from COVID-19. Each CDR3 is given with its conserved first and last residue.

>TRBJ2-5|TRBV13
CASSQDRVETQYF
>TRBJ2-7|TRBV7-9
CASSLKGGGSYEQYF
>TRBJ2-7|TRBV24-1
CATSDSYEQYF
>TRBJ1-6|TRBV7-2
CASSLYFMQGNSPLHF
>TRBJ2-6|TRBV2
CASSPGGYGANVLTF
>TRBJ1-2|TRBV24-1
CATSDLQGTYGYTF
>TRBJ1-2|TRBV18
CASSPSGGAKYGYTF
>TRBJ2-3|TRBV4-1
CASSQRTSRGFTDTQYF
>TRBJ1-1|TRBV6-6
CASSYSEGQIYEAFF
>TRBJ1-6|TRBV27
CASRKTGRDSPLHF
>TRBJ2-5|TRBV2
CASSVITGGQETQYF
>TRBJ2-3|TRBV10-3
CAIRNTSDTQYF
>TRBJ1-2|TRBV29-1
CSVGDTRNYGYTF
>TRBJ2-5|TRBV6-5
CASRTDGAETQYF
>TRBJ2-5|TRBV4-1
CASSQGTSRTQETQYF
>TRBJ2-1|TRBV6-5
CASSPFVGYNEQFF
>TRBJ1-1|TRBV28
CASSLRQVNTEAFF
>TRBJ2-3|TRBV19
CASKLGGTDTQYF
>TRBJ1-5|TRBV5-1
CASSLRSGDQPQHF
>TRBJ2-1|TRBV7-8
CASSLGQGNEQFF
>TRBJ2-5|TRBV12-5
CASGLAQGATISAQYF
>TRBJ2-2|TRBV3-1/TRBV3-2
CASSQEEGKNTGELFF
>TRBJ1-4|TRBV5-1
CASSLEGENEKLFF
>TRBJ1-3|TRBV5-5
CASSFGSSSGNTIYF
>TRBJ1-2|TRBV28
CASSSRMTGNYGYTF
>TRBJ2-7|TRBV15
CATSSGTTAYEQYF
>TRBJ2-1|TRBV5-1
CASRGLAGGRSKYNEQFF
>TRBJ1-5|TRBV19
CASSQGQHSNQPQHF
>TRBJ2-2|TRBV3-1/TRBV3-2
CASSPGQSTGELFF
>TRBJ2-1|TRBV6-5
CASFRHLSSYNEQFF
>TRBJ2-1|TRBV7-9
CASSFGDRAGDEQFF
>TRBJ2-2|TRBV18
CASSLGQSNTGELFF
>TRBJ1-3|TRBV6-1
CASSEIGKGRSGNTIYF
>TRBJ1-6|TRBV9
CASSGGNYNSPLHF
>TRBJ2-3|TRBV7-6
CASSETRTDTQYF
>TRBJ2-7|TRBV4-1
CASSPDPGQGSYEQYF
>TRBJ1-6|TRBV30
CAWSRFGGGGNSPLHF
>TRBJ1-4|TRBV24-1
CATSDANEKLFF
>TRBJ1-2|TRBV30
CAWKRGYHNYGYTF
>TRBJ2-3|TRBV7-2
CASSPQPGVASDTQYF
>TRBJ2-2|TRBV7-9
CASSLLFPSGGIPTGELFF
>TRBJ1-6|TRBV4-1
CASSQDRSNSPLHF
>TRBJ2-1|TRBV7-2
CASSPDSAYNEQFF
>TRBJ2-3|TRBV11-2
CASSYLAGRTDTQYF
>TRBJ2-3|TRBV6-5
CASRNTGLSTDTQYF
>TRBJ1-2|TRBV27
CASRRENYGYTF